This T cell receptor (beta chain) was sequenced during a study of response to subunit inactivated influenza vaccine. General study results and limits: The study's authors posited that every seasonal influenza vaccination enlists few new T cells.

About this clonotype: The antigen remains unidentified.

TCRdb used MiXCR to reprocess the RT-PCR reads, holding one entry per CDR3 protein. The data hold about 240,000 distinct CDR3 sequences, with 12% observed a single time. The TCR was taken from a man over 45 who received an inactivated influenza vaccine. Sequencing was performed on non-naive T cells sorted from PBMCs, taken roughly 15 days before vaccination.

The CDR3 region is CSARGVTGPGRDTQYF. As DNA, the CDR3 is TGCAGTGCTAGAGGGGTGACAGGGCCCGGGAGAGATACGCAGTATTTT. This chain links TRBV20-1 with TRBJ2-3, with TRBD1 as a possible D gene (7 bases). This CDR3 contains 16 residues. Germline loops: CDR1 DFQATT, CDR2 SNEGSKA (reference sequence). V was shortened by 1 base and J by 5 bases, with 19 bases between the two germline ends.